Below, one T cell receptor (beta chain) is given with its context. These data come from a study of radiation and T cells in renal cell carcinoma. Trimming removed 5 bases from V and 6 bases from J; junction bases left unmatched: 11. There are 16 residues in the CDR3. Germline V lookup: CDR1 SSHAT, CDR2 FNYEAQ (reference sequence). Generated by immunoSEQ multiplex PCR, the TCRdb table keeps only in-frame clones and is missing some. This repertoire shows under 100,000 clones, about 79% found once; its top ten account for 6% to 9%. The time point denotes: blood 4 weeks post-SBRT, at nephrectomy. Documented treatment: 15 Gy SBRT to primary tumor, nephrectomy 4 weeks later. Nephrectomy followed 15 Gy stereotactic body radiation by 4 weeks. Blood was sampled at baseline, 2 weeks and 4 weeks after SBRT.

The chain links TRBV7-7 to TRBJ2-2; TRBD1 aligns across 8 bases. This specimen was blood, taken from a patient whose treatment included radiotherapy and nephrectomy. This TCR derives from a man in his sixties with renal cell carcinoma. The CDR3 DNA sequence: TGTGCCAGCAGCCTTGCCGGGACAGGTGGAGCCGGGGAGCTGTTTTTT. Its protein product is CASSLAGTGGAGELFF.